This T cell receptor beta chain was retrieved from a study of shared clonotypes between healthy human individuals. The overall study: With ages of 18 to 49, the donors were two women and three men.

The V gene end was trimmed by 2 bases and the J gene end by 4 bases; junction bases not matched to a gene: 7. CDR3 length: 16 residues. The germline CDR1 and CDR2 sequences are SGHDT and YYEEEE. Profiled with immunoSEQ multiplex PCR; TCRdb holds only in-frame clones, not every one. The sample comprises approximately 340,000 clones, 73% of which are singletons, and more than 9% rests with the top ten. The clonotype originates from a man aged 30 to 45 in good health. The sequencing sample was made of memory CD4+ T cells sorted from blood. Subset reported: CD45RA-negative fraction. The chain uses TRBV5-6 and TRBJ2-3, with 10 bases fitting TRBD2. Written as DNA, the CDR3 is TGTGCCAGCAGCTTTCCGGGACTAGCGAAGCCAGATACGCAGTATTTT. Its translation is CASSFPGLAKPDTQYF.